This T cell receptor (beta chain) was observed in a study of blood T cell repertoires in COVID-19. Looking at the study overall: The cDNA or gDNA used as material had been derived from T cells, B-cell-depleted T cells, or PBMCs.

Trimming cost V 6 bases and J 9 bases; bases outside gene matches: 13. This CDR3 is built from 14 residues. Germline lookup yields CDR1 MGHDK and CDR2 SYGVNS. Per the study methods: For nucleated cells, counts were estimated from reference gene primer amplification. Profiling relied on immunoSEQ multiplex PCR, and the TCRdb table lists in-frame clones only, not all of them. From that table come the V and J calls and clone size; the DNA was used to work out D and trimming. The sample has around 260,000 clones, approximately 83% seen once. The sequenced material came from peripheral blood. The chain links TRBV25-1 to TRBJ1-1; 7 bases map to TRBD1. This clonotype originated in a human donor in a cohort sampled during active COVID-19. CDR3 amino acids: CASSETGIALQAFF. The CDR3 DNA reads as TGTGCCAGCAGCGAGACAGGGATCGCCCTTCAAGCTTTCTTT.